The T cell receptor beta chain under discussion was sequenced for a study of memory CD4+ T cells and cytomegalovirus serostatus. Study-level information: Donors were healthy Belgian adults, under 10 CMV seropositive and around 23 seronegative. Findings and limits, study-wide: Median bootstrapped AUC for CMV status was approximately 0.94 originally, 0.9 to 0.93 US-trained.

The sort gate was single viable CD3+CD4+CD8-CD45RO+ cells for memory CD4+ T cells. Remarks on this clone: Its antigen is undetermined.

Assay: immunoSEQ multiplex PCR; the TCRdb copy retains only in-frame clones and omits some. The sample holds under 80,000 clones; about 73% are singletons and the top ten take approximately 2.8%. V gave up 4 bases and J gave up 1 base, with 19 bases separating them. This CDR3 is built from 17 residues. Germline loops: CDR1 SGHTA, CDR2 FQGNSA. The sample was memory CD4+ T cells from blood. This chain uses TRBV7-2 with TRBJ1-1; D not resolved. The clonotype comes from an adult in good health and CMV-seropositive. Written as DNA, the CDR3 is TGTGCCAGCAGCTCCCCTGACAACGGCCGGTGGAACACTGAAGCTTTCTTT. Translated, it gives CASSSPDNGRWNTEAFF.